Listed below are T cell receptor beta chains from one sample, sequenced in a study of identical twins. One entry per CDR3 protein, called by TCRdb with MiXCR from the 5' RACE reads. The sample records roughly 230,000 distinct CDR3 sequences, about 8% being singletons. Separately, the same data were catalogued under a study of yellow fever vaccine responses in identical twins.

Specimen: CD8+ T cells sorted from blood. Source of these receptors: a woman aged 18-29 years in good health. Both conserved end residues are part of each CDR3. D genes are given only for firm matches. A clone size is listed for some rows: how often the clone was seen (once, few, many), or a class if it is expanded.

v_gene,d_gene,abundance,j_gene,len,CDR3nt,CDR3aa
TRBV29-1,TRBD2,many,TRBJ2-1,14,TGCAGCTGTGGGAGGGCCAGCTCCTACAATGAGCAGTTCTTC,CSCGRASSYNEQFF
TRBV12-3/TRBV12-4,.,few,TRBJ2-7,14,TGTGCCAGCAGTTTAGATCTGGAATCCTACGAGCAGTACTTC,CASSLDLESYEQYF
TRBV9,.,many,TRBJ2-3,18,TGTGCCAGCAGCGTAGCGAGGTCACCCGAGGAGGACGCAGATACGCAGTATTTT,CASSVARSPEEDADTQYF
TRBV20-1,.,few,TRBJ2-5,13,TGCAGTGCTAGGGACAAGGGCCAAGTAGACCAGTACTTC,CSARDKGQVDQYF
TRBV5-1,TRBD1,.,TRBJ2-7,13,TGCGCCAGCAGCGGGGGGACAGGGAACGAGCAGTACTTC,CASSGGTGNEQYF
TRBV11-2,TRBD1,.,TRBJ2-3,16,TGTGCCAGCAGCTCGGCCGGGACAGGGACCACAGATACGCAGTATTTT,CASSSAGTGTTDTQYF
TRBV28,TRBD1,.,TRBJ2-3,14,TGTGCCAGCAGTGGACAGGGGGAGACAGATACGCAGTATTTT,CASSGQGETDTQYF
TRBV7-9,.,many,TRBJ2-3,13,TGTGCCAGCAGCCTCCCCGACACAGATACGCAGTATTTT,CASSLPDTDTQYF
TRBV9,TRBD1,few,TRBJ2-7,14,TGTGCCAGCAGCGTAGGGGACAGACCATACGAGCAGTACTTC,CASSVGDRPYEQYF
TRBV7-8,.,many,TRBJ2-3,15,TGTGCCAGCAGCCCCAATGGCGGGATCACAGATACGCAGTATTTT,CASSPNGGITDTQYF
TRBV6-6,.,.,TRBJ2-1,13,TGTGCCAGCAGTTACTCGAATAGATTTGAGCAGTTCTTC,CASSYSNRFEQFF
TRBV20-1,.,.,TRBJ2-3,16,TGCAGTGCTAGAGTGCTGGGCGGGGTTATCACAGATACGCAGTATTTT,CSARVLGGVITDTQYF
TRBV20-1,.,.,TRBJ2-1,11,TGCAGTGCAGCGACCAGCGGTGAGCAGTTCTTC,CSAATSGEQFF
TRBV20-1,TRBD2,many,TRBJ2-1,15,TGCAGTGCTAGAGATCGAGCGGGGGGGCTATATGAGCAGTTCTTC,CSARDRAGGLYEQFF
TRBV14,TRBD1,many,TRBJ1-1,13,TGTGCCATACAGGGGGCGCCGAACACTGAAGCTTTCTTT,CAIQGAPNTEAFF
TRBV7-2,TRBD2,few,TRBJ2-1,17,TGTGCCAGCAGCCTCACAACTAGCGGGAGTTCCTACAATGAGCAGTTCTTC,CASSLTTSGSSYNEQFF
TRBV7-2,.,many,TRBJ2-1,12,TGTGCCAGCAGCTTGCTGTCTATTGAGCAGTTCTTC,CASSLLSIEQFF
TRBV6-2/TRBV6-3,TRBD1,.,TRBJ2-5,14,TGTGCCAGCAGAATACAGGGGACGTGGGAGACCCAGTACTTC,CASRIQGTWETQYF
TRBV20-1,.,few,TRBJ2-1,13,TGCAGTGCTAGAGCCGATTACTACAATGAGCAGTTCTTC,CSARADYYNEQFF
TRBV13,.,few,TRBJ2-1,13,TGTGCCAGCAGCTTACGGGGGTTAAATGAGCAGTTCTTC,CASSLRGLNEQFF
TRBV27,.,.,TRBJ2-4,14,TGTGCCAGCAGTTCCCAAATACAAAAAAACATTCAGTACTTC,CASSSQIQKNIQYF
TRBV4-1,.,many,TRBJ2-7,14,TGCGCCAGCAGCCCACGGGACAACTCCTACGAGCAGTACTTC,CASSPRDNSYEQYF
TRBV9,TRBD1,few,TRBJ2-7,16,TGTGCCAGCGCCGGGACAGGGGTTGGTGGGGTATACGAGCAGTACTTC,CASAGTGVGGVYEQYF
TRBV11-1,.,many,TRBJ2-2,14,TGTGCCAGTGCCACAGGGTATAACACCGGGGAGCTGTTTTTT,CASATGYNTGELFF
TRBV24-1,.,few,TRBJ2-1,17,TGTGCCACCAGTGATTCGTCGGGCCGATCCTTGTACAATGAGCAGTTCTTC,CATSDSSGRSLYNEQFF
TRBV3-1,.,many,TRBJ1-1,15,TGTGCCAGCAGCCAAGTTGGGGACTTGAACACTGAAGCTTTCTTT,CASSQVGDLNTEAFF
TRBV20-1,.,many,TRBJ2-7,14,TGCAGTGCTAGAGATCTGGACAGCTCCTACGAGCAGTACTTC,CSARDLDSSYEQYF
TRBV20-1,.,.,TRBJ2-5,11,TGCAGTGCTAGTTCTGGGGAGACCCAGTACTTC,CSASSGETQYF